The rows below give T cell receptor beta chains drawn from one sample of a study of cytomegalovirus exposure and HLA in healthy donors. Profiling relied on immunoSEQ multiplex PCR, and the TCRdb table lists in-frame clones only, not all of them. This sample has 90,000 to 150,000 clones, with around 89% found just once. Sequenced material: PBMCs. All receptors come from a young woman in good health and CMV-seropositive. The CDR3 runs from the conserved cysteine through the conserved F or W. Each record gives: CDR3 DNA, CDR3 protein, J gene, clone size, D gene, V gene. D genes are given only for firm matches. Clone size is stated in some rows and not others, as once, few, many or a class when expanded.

CDR3nt: TGTGCCAGCAACTCGGGGGGATCCGGAAACACCATATATTTT; CDR3aa: CASNSGGSGNTIYF; j_gene: TRBJ1-3; abundance: few; d_gene: .; v_gene: TRBV5-8
CDR3nt: TGTGCCAGTAGTAAGAACCGGGGAGTAAAAAGCAATCAGCCCCAGCATTTT; CDR3aa: CASSKNRGVKSNQPQHF; j_gene: TRBJ1-5; abundance: .; d_gene: .; v_gene: TRBV19
CDR3nt: TGTGCCAGCAGCGCCCAGACTGCAGTAAGGAACACTGAAGCTTTCTTT; CDR3aa: CASSAQTAVRNTEAFF; j_gene: TRBJ1-1; abundance: .; d_gene: .; v_gene: TRBV9
CDR3nt: TGTGCCAGCTCACTTTCCGGGACAGGGATATGGTATGGCTACACCTTC; CDR3aa: CASSLSGTGIWYGYTF; j_gene: TRBJ1-2; abundance: .; d_gene: TRBD1; v_gene: TRBV18
CDR3nt: TGTGCCAGTAGCCCTATCCGTTCAAGCGGCAGCTCCTACAATGAGCAGTTCTTC; CDR3aa: CASSPIRSSGSSYNEQFF; j_gene: TRBJ2-1; abundance: .; d_gene: .; v_gene: TRBV19
CDR3nt: TGTGCCAGCAGCGTACGGGCGGGGGCCTTGACCTACAATGAGCAGTTCTTC; CDR3aa: CASSVRAGALTYNEQFF; j_gene: TRBJ2-1; abundance: many; d_gene: .; v_gene: TRBV9
CDR3nt: TGTGCCAGCAGCCCTTTTGGGGTCCGGGGTGGCAATCAGCCCCAGCATTTT; CDR3aa: CASSPFGVRGGNQPQHF; j_gene: TRBJ1-5; abundance: .; d_gene: .; v_gene: TRBV27
CDR3nt: TGTGCCAGCCTGGCAGGACTCCTGAACTATGGCTACACCTTC; CDR3aa: CASLAGLLNYGYTF; j_gene: TRBJ1-2; abundance: .; d_gene: .; v_gene: TRBV6-6
CDR3nt: TGCGCCCAAAAGGTATCTGTATTGAGGGGGCGTGGGACTAGCGGGAGAGCCCACGAGCAGTACTTC; CDR3aa: CAQKVSVLRGRGTSGRAHEQYF; j_gene: TRBJ2-7; abundance: .; d_gene: TRBD2; v_gene: TRBV4-3
CDR3nt: TGTGCCAGCTTTGACCGACAGAATCAAAACATTCAGTACTTC; CDR3aa: CASFDRQNQNIQYF; j_gene: TRBJ2-4; abundance: .; d_gene: .; v_gene: TRBV6-6
CDR3nt: TGTGCCAGCAGCTTGGCCGGCGGGAACACTGAAGCTTTCTTT; CDR3aa: CASSLAGGNTEAFF; j_gene: TRBJ1-1; abundance: once; d_gene: .; v_gene: TRBV5-4
CDR3nt: TGTGCCTGGAGTGTCTCGGGGAATCAGCCCCAGCATTTT; CDR3aa: CAWSVSGNQPQHF; j_gene: TRBJ1-5; abundance: once; d_gene: .; v_gene: TRBV30
CDR3nt: TGTGCCAGCAGTTCCATCAAAACGGGACAGACGTACCTCTACGAGCAGTACTTC; CDR3aa: CASSSIKTGQTYLYEQYF; j_gene: TRBJ2-7; abundance: .; d_gene: TRBD1; v_gene: TRBV27
CDR3nt: TGTGCCAGCTCACGCGACAGACTTAACACTGAAGCTTTCTTT; CDR3aa: CASSRDRLNTEAFF; j_gene: TRBJ1-1; abundance: .; d_gene: .; v_gene: TRBV18
CDR3nt: TGTGCCACCAGCAGAGATCTAGATTGGGAGACCCAGTACTTC; CDR3aa: CATSRDLDWETQYF; j_gene: TRBJ2-5; abundance: .; d_gene: .; v_gene: TRBV15
CDR3nt: TGCGCCAGCAGCCAAGATTTCTTTGCGGGGGGTAGCTCCTACGAGCAGTACTTC; CDR3aa: CASSQDFFAGGSSYEQYF; j_gene: TRBJ2-7; abundance: .; d_gene: TRBD2; v_gene: TRBV4-3
CDR3nt: TGTGCCAGCAGCCATCCCGGTAGCGGGGGGGGAGAGACCCAGTACTTC; CDR3aa: CASSHPGSGGGETQYF; j_gene: TRBJ2-5; abundance: once; d_gene: TRBD2; v_gene: TRBV11-2
CDR3nt: TGTGCCCCCCGGGGAACCAGTGAGCAGTACTTC; CDR3aa: CAPRGTSEQYF; j_gene: TRBJ2-7; abundance: .; d_gene: .; v_gene: TRBV10-3
CDR3nt: TGTGCTAGCAGCTTAGCGGGGGGAGTATCCCTCCACTTT; CDR3aa: CASSLAGGVSLHF; j_gene: TRBJ1-6; abundance: .; d_gene: .; v_gene: TRBV7-7
CDR3nt: TGTGCCAGCAGTCCTACTTCGTTCGGCGAGCAGTACTTC; CDR3aa: CASSPTSFGEQYF; j_gene: TRBJ2-7; abundance: .; d_gene: .; v_gene: TRBV11-2
CDR3nt: TGTGCCAGCAGCCCTTACAGGACAGGGGGCTACGAGCAGTACTTC; CDR3aa: CASSPYRTGGYEQYF; j_gene: TRBJ2-7; abundance: .; d_gene: TRBD1; v_gene: TRBV11-2
CDR3nt: TGTGCCAGCAGCCCTCTGGGGGGGTCCAATGAAAAACTGTTTTTT; CDR3aa: CASSPLGGSNEKLFF; j_gene: TRBJ1-4; abundance: .; d_gene: .; v_gene: TRBV21-1
CDR3nt: TGTGCCAGCAGTTACGGGCCACTCTCTTCTGGAAACACCATATATTTT; CDR3aa: CASSYGPLSSGNTIYF; j_gene: TRBJ1-3; abundance: .; d_gene: .; v_gene: TRBV6-5
CDR3nt: TGCGCCAGCAGCTTGGCGAGTAGCGGGAGAGGGCCAGATACGCAGTATTTT; CDR3aa: CASSLASSGRGPDTQYF; j_gene: TRBJ2-3; abundance: .; d_gene: TRBD2; v_gene: TRBV5-1
CDR3nt: TGTGCCAGCAGCGCGGGAGGGACTAGAGGAAGGGAGCAGTACTTC; CDR3aa: CASSAGGTRGREQYF; j_gene: TRBJ2-7; abundance: .; d_gene: TRBD2; v_gene: TRBV13
CDR3nt: TGTGCCTGGAGTGCGGACAGGGCTGCCTATGGCTACACCTTC; CDR3aa: CAWSADRAAYGYTF; j_gene: TRBJ1-2; abundance: .; d_gene: TRBD1; v_gene: TRBV30
CDR3nt: TGTGCCAGCAGCACTCAACTAAGCGACACCGGGGAGCTGTTTTTT; CDR3aa: CASSTQLSDTGELFF; j_gene: TRBJ2-2; abundance: .; d_gene: .; v_gene: TRBV4-2
CDR3nt: TGTGCCAGCAGCCAGACTAGCGGTGGGGAGACCCAGTACTTC; CDR3aa: CASSQTSGGETQYF; j_gene: TRBJ2-5; abundance: once; d_gene: TRBD2; v_gene: TRBV14
CDR3nt: TGCGCCAGCAGCCAAGAGAGCGCCGGGAGGTTAAACTATGGCTACACCTTC; CDR3aa: CASSQESAGRLNYGYTF; j_gene: TRBJ1-2; abundance: .; d_gene: .; v_gene: TRBV4-1
CDR3nt: TGTGCCAGCAGCCAAGGGCTCCGGTCCGGGGGCTACACCTTC; CDR3aa: CASSQGLRSGGYTF; j_gene: TRBJ1-2; abundance: .; d_gene: .; v_gene: TRBV14
CDR3nt: TGCAGCGTTGCCCCTCCCAACTATGGCTACACCTTC; CDR3aa: CSVAPPNYGYTF; j_gene: TRBJ1-2; abundance: .; d_gene: .; v_gene: TRBV29-1